A single sample is the source of the 12 T cell receptor beta chains below, sequenced in a study of T-cell memory formation after mild COVID-19. A single record per CDR3 protein comes from TCRdb applying MiXCR to the 5' RACE reads. Found here are over 10,000 distinct CDR3 sequences, more than 10% of them singletons; the top ten hold 49%. The sample was PBMCs or a T cell subset sorted from them (not recorded which). The receptor set was obtained from an adult woman who had mild COVID-19 (a few samples of this study predate the infection). Cell type and time point are not known.

This clonotype was detected ten times or more. This chain uses TRBV7-6 with TRBJ1-4, with D maybe TRBD1 (6 bases). The ends were cut back, 1 base at V and 5 bases at J, with 8 bases in the middle. CDR3 length equals 14 residues. Germline CDR1 and CDR2: SGHVS and FNYEAQ. Here the CDR3 DNA reads TGTGCCAGCAGCTTAGATACAGGGAATGAAAAACTGTTTTTT. Its translation: CASSLDTGNEKLFF.

The chain joins TRBV20-1 to TRBJ1-1; TRBD1 matches at 7 bases. Germline loops: CDR1 DFQATT, CDR2 SNEGSKA (reference sequence). V shed 3 bases and J 6 bases; nucleotides not matched to a gene: 4. The CDR3 runs to 12 residues. CDR3 sequence (DNA): TGCAGTGCTAGGCCGGGACAGTCTGAAGCTTTCTTT. Translating gives CSARPGQSEAFF.

This clonotype was counted at least ten times. V gene TRBV7-9 combines with J gene TRBJ2-2; possibly TRBD1 for D (6 bases). This CDR3 contains 16 residues. Germline values: CDR1 SEHNR, CDR2 FQNEAQ (reference sequence). V shed 6 bases and J shed 5 bases, with 19 bases lying between them. The CDR3 spells CASSSTGSRGTGELFF. CDR3 bases: TGTGCCAGCAGTTCAACCGGGTCAAGGGGGACCGGGGAGCTGTTTTTT.

This clonotype was seen at least ten times. The rearrangement uses TRBV7-2 and TRBJ2-7, with D possibly matching TRBD2 (6 bases). V lost 0 bases and J 3 bases, leaving 9 bases between the germline ends. The CDR3 has 14 amino acids. CDR1 and CDR2 (germline): SGHTA, FQGNSA. CDR3 in DNA: TGTGCCAGCAGCTTAGCGGGAGGAAGCTACGAGCAGTACTTC. Translating gives CASSLAGGSYEQYF.

This clonotype was recorded at least ten times. J is TRBJ2-3 and V is TRBV9, with 7 bases lining up with TRBD1. Germline lookup yields CDR1 SGDLS and CDR2 YYNGEE. The CDR3 is made up of 15 amino acids. V dropped 5 bases and J dropped 5; count of bases not matched to a gene: 11. The DNA for the CDR3 is TGTGCCAGCAGTGACATGGGAAGGGGGCTAGATACGCAGTATTTT. Amino acid sequence: CASSDMGRGLDTQYF.

This clonotype was recorded at least ten times. The CDR3 reads CASSSRGQEEQFF. In nucleotides, the CDR3 is TGTGCCAGCAGCTCCAGGGGCCAAGAAGAGCAGTTCTTC. The chain uses TRBV7-9 and TRBJ2-1, with a weak D call TRBD1 (6 bases). Germline V CDR1 and CDR2: SEHNR, FQNEAQ (reference sequence). The CDR3 is 13 amino acids. V was clipped by 4 bases and J by 10 bases, with 14 bases between them. Full variable domain (missing parts from reference TRBV7-9 and TRBJ2-1): DTGVSQNPRHKITKRGQNVTFRCDPISEHNRLYWYRQTLGQGPEFLTYFQNEAQLEKSRLLSDRFSAERPKGSFSTLEIQRTEQGDSAMYLCASSSRGQEEQFFGPGTRLTVL.

The chain links TRBV23-1 to TRBJ2-7; D not resolved. TRBV23-1 is sorted into the ORF group, with uncertain function. This CDR3 has 18 residues. Between the trimmed V and J ends, which lost 2 bases and 0 bases, there was a span of 20 bases. The CDR3: CASSQNGFGHSNSYEQYF. The CDR3 region has the DNA TGCGCCAGCAGTCAAAACGGCTTCGGGCACTCTAACTCCTACGAGCAGTACTTC.

This chain uses TRBV6-5 with TRBJ2-3; 10 nucleotides agree with TRBD2. The trim removed 2 bases at V and 1 base at J, leaving 0 bases unmatched. The germline gives CDR1 MNHEY, CDR2 SVGAGI. The CDR3 is made up of 15 amino acids. The CDR3, as DNA: TGTGCCAGCAGTTACGGGACTAGCGGCACAGATACGCAGTATTTT. Its protein product is CASSYGTSGTDTQYF.

This clonotype was found many times. The V gene is TRBV12-3 or TRBV12-4, the J gene TRBJ1-1; D remains ambiguous. Trimming took 6 bases from V and 3 from J, leaving 17 bases between them. CDR3 length: 15 amino acids. The DNA for the CDR3 is TGTGCCAGCAGGCCCCTCGGAGGTGGGCACACTGAAGCTTTCTTT. It encodes CASRPLGGGHTEAFF.

This clonotype has at least ten counts. The chain couples TRBV24-1 to TRBJ2-1; 7 nucleotides agree with TRBD2. CDR3 length: 13 residues. Germline loops: CDR1 KGHDR, CDR2 SFDVKD. Germline trimming cut 7 bases from V and 5 bases from J; bases unmatched to any gene: 4. The CDR3 region has the DNA TGTGCCACCAGCGGGACTACCAACAATGAGCAGTTCTTC. Its translation is CATSGTTNNEQFF.

There are many counts of this clonotype. The rearrangement links TRBV29-1 to TRBJ2-5, with 7 bases identical to TRBD2. Germline V gives CDR1 SQVTM, CDR2 ANQGSEA. J was trimmed by 4 bases and V by 6 bases; bases with no gene match: 23. This CDR3 contains 18 residues. The CDR3 sequence is CSVEVSGYSPLGAETQYF. In nucleotides, the CDR3 is TGCAGCGTGGAGGTTAGCGGGTATTCGCCATTGGGAGCAGAGACCCAGTACTTC.

The sample holds many counts of this clonotype. This chain uses TRBV5-1 with TRBJ2-1; TRBD2 matches 12 bases. CDR1 SGHRS and CDR2 YFSETQ come from the germline V gene. This CDR3 comprises 17 residues. V dropped 3 bases and J dropped 0; count of bases not matched to a gene: 4. CDR3 protein: CASSSTTSGSSYNEQFF. DNA of the CDR3: TGCGCCAGCAGCTCAACGACTAGCGGGAGCTCCTACAATGAGCAGTTCTTC.